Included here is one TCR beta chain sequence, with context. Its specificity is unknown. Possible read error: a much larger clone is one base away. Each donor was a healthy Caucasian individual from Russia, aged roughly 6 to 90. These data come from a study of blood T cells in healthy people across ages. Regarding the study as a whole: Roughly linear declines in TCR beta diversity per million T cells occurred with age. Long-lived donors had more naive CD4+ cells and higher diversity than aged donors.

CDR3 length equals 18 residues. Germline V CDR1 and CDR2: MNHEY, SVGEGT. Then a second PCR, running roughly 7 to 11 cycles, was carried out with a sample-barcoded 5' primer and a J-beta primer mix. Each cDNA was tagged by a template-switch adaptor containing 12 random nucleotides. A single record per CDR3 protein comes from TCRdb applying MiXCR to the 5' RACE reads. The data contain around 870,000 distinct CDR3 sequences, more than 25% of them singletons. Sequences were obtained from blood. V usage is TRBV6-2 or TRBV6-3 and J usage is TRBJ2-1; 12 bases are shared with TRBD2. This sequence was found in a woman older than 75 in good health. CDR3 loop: CACSPRLAGATLGHEQFF. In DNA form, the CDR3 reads TGTGCCTGCAGCCCTCGACTAGCGGGGGCCACCTTGGGCCATGAGCAGTTCTTC.